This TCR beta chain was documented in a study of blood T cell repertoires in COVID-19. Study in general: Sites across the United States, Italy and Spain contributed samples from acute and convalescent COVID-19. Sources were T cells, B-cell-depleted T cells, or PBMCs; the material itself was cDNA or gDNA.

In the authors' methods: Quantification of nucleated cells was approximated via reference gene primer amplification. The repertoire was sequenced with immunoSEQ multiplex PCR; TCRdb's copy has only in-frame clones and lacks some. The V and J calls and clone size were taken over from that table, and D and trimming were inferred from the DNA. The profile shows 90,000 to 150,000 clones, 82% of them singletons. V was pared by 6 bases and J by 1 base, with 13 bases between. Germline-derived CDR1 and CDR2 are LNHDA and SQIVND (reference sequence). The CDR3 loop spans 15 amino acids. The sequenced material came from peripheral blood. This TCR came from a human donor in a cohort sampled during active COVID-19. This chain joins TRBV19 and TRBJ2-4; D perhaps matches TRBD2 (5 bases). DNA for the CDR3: TGTGCCAGTAGCGCGGGTCGAACGGCCAAAAACATTCAGTACTTC. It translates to CASSAGRTAKNIQYF.